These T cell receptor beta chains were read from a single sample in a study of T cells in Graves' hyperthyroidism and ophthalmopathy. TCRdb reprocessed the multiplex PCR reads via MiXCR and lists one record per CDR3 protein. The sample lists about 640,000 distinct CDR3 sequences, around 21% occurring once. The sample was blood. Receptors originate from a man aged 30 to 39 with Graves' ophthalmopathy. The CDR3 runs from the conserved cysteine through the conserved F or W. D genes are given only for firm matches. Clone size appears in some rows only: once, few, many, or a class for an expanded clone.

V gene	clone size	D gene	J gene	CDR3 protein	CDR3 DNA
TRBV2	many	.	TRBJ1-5	CASSGASGESNQPQHF	TGTGCCAGCAGTGGGGCGTCGGGAGAGAGCAATCAGCCCCAGCATTTT
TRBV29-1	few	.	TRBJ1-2	CSVEVDSTYYGYTF	TGCAGCGTTGAGGTGGACAGTACCTACTATGGCTACACCTTC
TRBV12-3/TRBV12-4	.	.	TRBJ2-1	CASRGLQGTNEQFF	TGTGCCAGCAGGGGACTTCAGGGAACCAATGAGCAGTTCTTC
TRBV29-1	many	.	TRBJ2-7	CSVDLTQNTLTYEQYF	TGCAGCGTTGACCTCACCCAGAACACCCTGACCTACGAGCAGTACTTC
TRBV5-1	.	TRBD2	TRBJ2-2	CASSLYPSGNTGELFF	TGCGCCAGCAGCTTGTATCCTAGCGGCAACACCGGGGAGCTGTTTTTT
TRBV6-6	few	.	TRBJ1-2	CASSYSQGFNYGYTF	TGTGCCAGCAGTTACTCCCAGGGGTTTAACTATGGCTACACCTTC
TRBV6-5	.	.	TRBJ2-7	CASSSPDSSYEQYF	TGTGCCAGCAGTTCGCCGGACAGTTCCTACGAGCAGTACTTC
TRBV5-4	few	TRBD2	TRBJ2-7	CASSSSLAGTYEQYF	TGTGCCAGCAGCTCGTCCCTAGCGGGGACCTACGAGCAGTACTTC
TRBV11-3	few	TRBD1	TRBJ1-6	CASSLVGIGDRGNHKSSPLHF	TGTGCCAGCAGCTTAGTTGGCATAGGGGACAGGGGGAACCACAAGAGTTCACCCCTCCACTTT
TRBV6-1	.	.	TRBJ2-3	CASSEMGPSGAGDTQYF	TGTGCCAGCAGTGAAATGGGCCCCTCGGGGGCAGGAGATACGCAGTATTTT
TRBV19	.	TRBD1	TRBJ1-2	CATRTGNGYTF	TGTGCCACCAGGACAGGGAATGGCTACACCTTC
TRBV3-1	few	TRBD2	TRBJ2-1	CASSQVLAGVVRDEQFF	TGTGCCAGCAGCCAAGTCCTAGCGGGAGTGGTTCGCGATGAGCAGTTCTTC
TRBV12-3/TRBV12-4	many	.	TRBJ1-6	CASSLAVANSPLHF	TGTGCCAGCAGTTTGGCAGTTGCCAATTCACCCCTCCACTTT
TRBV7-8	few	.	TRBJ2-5	CASSFPGVQETQYF	TGTGCCAGCAGCTTCCCCGGGGTCCAAGAGACCCAGTACTTC
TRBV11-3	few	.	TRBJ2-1	CASSASGVRDEQFF	TGTGCCAGCAGCGCCTCCGGGGTGAGGGACGAGCAGTTCTTC
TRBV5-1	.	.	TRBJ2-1	CASSLAGATYNEQFF	TGCGCCAGCAGCTTGGCCGGGGCTACCTACAATGAGCAGTTCTTC
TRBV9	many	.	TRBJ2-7	CASSVDPARSSYEQYF	TGTGCCAGCAGCGTAGACCCAGCGAGGAGCTCCTACGAGCAGTACTTC
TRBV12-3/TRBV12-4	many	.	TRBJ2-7	CASIWLVCYEQYF	TGTGCCAGCATCTGGCTCGTATGTTACGAGCAGTACTTC
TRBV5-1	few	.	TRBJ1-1	CASSVGRGFAEAFF	TGCGCCAGCAGCGTGGGACGGGGGTTTGCTGAAGCTTTCTTT
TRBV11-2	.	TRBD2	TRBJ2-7	CASNGGSGTAQYF	TGTGCCAGCAACGGGGGGAGCGGAACCGCGCAGTACTTC
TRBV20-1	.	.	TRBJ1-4	CSAQTTGRNEKLFF	TGCAGTGCTCAGACGACAGGAAGAAATGAAAAACTGTTTTTT
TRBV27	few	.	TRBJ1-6	CASRAGTTDSPLHF	TGTGCCAGCAGGGCCGGGACTACTGATTCACCCCTCCACTTT
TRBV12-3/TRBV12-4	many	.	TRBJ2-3	CASSSLRAGITDTQYF	TGTGCCAGCAGTTCCCTCCGGGCGGGGATCACAGATACGCAGTATTTT
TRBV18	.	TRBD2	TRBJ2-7	CASSPPGRFGTSGYEQYF	TGTGCCAGCTCACCACCGGGCAGATTCGGGACTAGCGGGTACGAGCAGTACTTC
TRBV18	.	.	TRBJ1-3	CASSEGRSSGNTIYF	TGTGCCAGCTCAGAGGGACGGAGCTCTGGAAACACCATATATTTT
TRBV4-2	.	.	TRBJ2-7	CASSQGRSLNGAGSYEQYF	TGTGCCAGCAGCCAGGGAAGGAGCCTAAATGGGGCGGGATCCTACGAGCAGTACTTC
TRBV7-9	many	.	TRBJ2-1	CASSQDVSSYNEQFF	TGTGCCAGCAGTCAGGACGTGAGCTCCTACAATGAGCAGTTCTTC
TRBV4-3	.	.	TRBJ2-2	CASSQPTGTGELFF	TGCGCCAGCAGCCAACCCACAGGAACCGGGGAGCTGTTTTTT
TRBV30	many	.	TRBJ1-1	CAWSTEPTNTEAFF	TGTGCCTGGAGTACAGAACCCACGAACACTGAAGCTTTCTTT
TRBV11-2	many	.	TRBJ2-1	CASSWSTEQFF	TGTGCCAGCAGCTGGTCTACCGAGCAGTTCTTC
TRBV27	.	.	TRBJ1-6	CASSPLEGSSLHF	TGTGCCAGCAGTCCCTTGGAGGGATCTTCCCTCCACTTT
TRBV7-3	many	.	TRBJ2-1	CASSLGRLPYNEQFF	TGTGCCAGCAGCTTGGGGAGACTACCGTACAATGAGCAGTTCTTC
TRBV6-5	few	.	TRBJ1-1	CASSYYQEGTEAFF	TGTGCCAGCAGTTACTATCAGGAGGGCACTGAAGCTTTCTTT
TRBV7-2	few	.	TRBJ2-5	CASTEGRVETQYF	TGTGCCAGCACCGAGGGACGTGTAGAGACCCAGTACTTC
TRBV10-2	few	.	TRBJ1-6	CASSDSGDSPLHF	TGCGCCAGCAGTGACAGCGGGGACTCACCCCTCCACTTT
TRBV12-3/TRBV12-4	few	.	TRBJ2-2	CASSFAGFRNTGELFF	TGTGCCAGCAGTTTCGCAGGGTTCAGGAACACCGGGGAGCTGTTTTTT
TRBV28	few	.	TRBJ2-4	CASGIDSKNIQYF	TGTGCCAGCGGAATAGACAGTAAAAACATTCAGTACTTC
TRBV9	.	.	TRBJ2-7	CASSVTPGSYEQYF	TGTGCCAGCAGCGTAACCCCCGGCTCCTACGAGCAGTACTTC
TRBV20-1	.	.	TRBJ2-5	CSATTGGEETQYF	TGCAGTGCTACTACAGGGGGGGAAGAGACCCAGTACTTC
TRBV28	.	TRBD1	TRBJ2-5	CASSSDEQGSGTQYF	TGTGCCAGCAGTTCCGATGAACAGGGGAGTGGGACCCAGTACTTC
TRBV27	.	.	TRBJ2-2	CASSQASGIGELFF	TGTGCCAGCAGTCAAGCGTCAGGGATCGGGGAGCTGTTTTTT